Each of the 17 T cell receptor beta chains below was sequenced from the same sample in a study of blood T cell repertoires in COVID-19. Profiling relied on immunoSEQ multiplex PCR, and the TCRdb table lists in-frame clones only, not all of them. Here the sample spans about 56,000 clones, less than 90% being singletons. Sample: peripheral blood. Receptors were obtained from a woman over 75 with acute or convalescent COVID-19.

The gene calls are TRBV11-2 and TRBJ1-6, with unresolved D. The CDR3 loop spans 17 amino acids. Per the germline V gene, CDR1 is SGHAT and CDR2 is FQNNGV. V was trimmed by 1 base and J by 5 bases, leaving 15 bases between them. The CDR3 DNA sequence: TGTGCCAGCAGCTTAGTCCCTAGGCTCCTTAATAATTCACCCCTCCACTTT. This encodes CASSLVPRLLNNSPLHF.

V usage is TRBV5-4 and J usage is TRBJ1-4, with 8 bases aligning to TRBD1. The V gene's germline CDR1 is SGHNT and CDR2 YYREEE (reference sequence). The CDR3 length is 15 residues. The V and J ends lost 3 bases and 7 bases, in that order; junction bases with no gene match: 8. The CDR3 is CASSSGSDRGEKLFF. The CDR3 DNA reads as TGTGCCAGCAGCTCAGGAAGCGACAGGGGTGAAAAACTGTTTTTT.

The V call is TRBV11-2, the J call TRBJ1-2; 7 positions match TRBD1. Trimming at V came to 4 bases and at J to 1 base, leaving 6 bases not matched to a gene. Germline V gene sequence: CDR1 SGHAT, CDR2 FQNNGV. This CDR3 comprises 15 residues. The CDR3 nucleotides are TGTGCCAGCAGCTCCTACAGGGGTCTTAACTATGGCTACACCTTC. It is translated as CASSSYRGLNYGYTF.

A single count supports this clone. The V call is TRBV29-1, the J call TRBJ2-1; TRBD1 agrees at 7 bases. The ends lost 6 bases at V and 3 bases at J; junction bases unmatched: 2. The CDR3 extends over 12 amino acids. Germline V lookup: CDR1 SQVTM, CDR2 ANQGSEA. DNA for the CDR3: TGCAGCGTAGGACAGGTCTACAATGAGCAGTTCTTC. It specifies CSVGQVYNEQFF.

CDR3 in amino acids: CASRGRGGRAYEQYF. The CDR3 DNA reads TGTGCCAGCAGGGGCCGCGGGGGGCGGGCATACGAGCAGTACTTC. This chain joins TRBV2 and TRBJ2-7; 8 bases map to TRBD2. V lost 6 bases, J lost 4 bases, and 11 bases stayed unmatched. The CDR3 runs 15 residues. Germline CDR1 and CDR2: SNHLY and FYNNEI.

CDR3 sequence reads: CASSLEGANTQYF. The CDR3, as DNA: TGTGCCAGCAGCTTAGAGGGGGCGAATACGCAGTATTTT. V is TRBV7-9 and J is TRBJ2-3, with TRBD1 identical over 7 bases. Germline V gene data show CDR1 as SEHNR and CDR2 as FQNEAQ (reference sequence). The CDR3 runs to 13 residues. V gave up 1 base and J gave up 7 bases; unmatched junction bases: 2.

The J gene is TRBJ2-2, the V gene TRBV23-1; TRBD1 agrees at 9 bases. TRBV23-1 carries the ORF label, with uncertain function. The V segment lost 8 bases and the J segment 7 bases; nucleotides outside the gene matches: 23. The CDR3 has 19 amino acids. This CDR3 reads CASEGRTRDRVSLVGELFF. Written as DNA, the CDR3 is TGCGCCAGCGAGGGAAGGACGCGGGACAGGGTGTCACTAGTCGGGGAGCTGTTTTTT.

This rearrangement joins TRBV18 to TRBJ1-6; TRBD1 agrees at 8 bases. CDR1 KGHSH and CDR2 LQKENI come from the germline V gene. The CDR3 is 15 amino acids. V lost 4 bases to trimming and J lost 7 bases; unmatched junction nucleotides: 6. The CDR3 region is CASSRAGGENSPLHF. In DNA, the CDR3 is TGTGCCAGCTCACGGGCAGGGGGCGAAAATTCACCCCTCCACTTT.

This chain joins TRBV12-3 or TRBV12-4 and TRBJ1-1, with D unclear. The CDR3 spans 12 residues. Trimming took 2 bases from V and 5 from J, leaving 6 bases between them. CDR3 loop: CASSLTGTEAFF. In DNA, the CDR3 is TGTGCCAGCAGTTTAACCGGGACTGAAGCTTTCTTT.

V gene TRBV6-6 combines with J gene TRBJ1-2; no clear D gene. The CDR3 sequence is 14 residues long. V gave up 2 bases and J gave up 2 bases, with 9 bases separating them. From germline, CDR1 is MNHNY and CDR2 SVGAGI (reference sequence). The CDR3 reads CASSYGEGNYGYTF. CDR3 DNA: TGTGCCAGCAGTTACGGGGAGGGAAACTATGGCTACACCTTC.

A few counts support this clone. The V gene is TRBV6-1, the J gene TRBJ1-5; D gene uncertain. Germline assignment: CDR1 MNHNS and CDR2 SASEGT. V was shortened by 3 bases and J by 0 bases, with 9 bases between the two germline ends. CDR3 length equals 15 residues. The CDR3 nucleotides are TGTGCCAGCAGTGATTGGAGTTCTAGCAATCAGCCCCAGCATTTT. It is translated as CASSDWSSSNQPQHF.

As regards this clone: Distinct nucleotide sequences in the sample also encode this CDR3. CDR3 sequence reads: CASSATENEKLFF. The CDR3 region has the DNA TGTGCCAGCAGCGCGACAGAGAATGAAAAACTGTTTTTT. The chain uses TRBV11-2 and TRBJ1-4; tentatively, D is TRBD1 (5 bases). Germline CDR1 and CDR2: SGHAT and FQNNGV. V gave up 5 bases and J gave up 5 bases, with 9 bases separating them. The CDR3 loop spans 13 amino acids.

J is TRBJ1-2 and V is TRBV6-5; D is uncertain. This CDR3 has 12 amino acids. V lost 7 bases and J lost 8, with 14 bases in between. The germline CDR1 and CDR2 sequences are MNHEY and SVGAGI. The CDR3 loop reads CASNLQRLGYTF. The CDR3 nucleotides read TGTGCCAGCAATCTACAGCGGTTGGGCTACACCTTC.

CDR3 in amino acids: CASSLEGTGAETQYF. The DNA of the CDR3 is TGCGCCAGCAGCTTGGAGGGGACAGGAGCAGAGACCCAGTACTTC. The rearrangement joins TRBV5-1 to TRBJ2-5; 8 bases agree with TRBD1. Germline CDR1 is SGHRS and CDR2 is YFSETQ. CDR3 size: 15 residues. The V segment lost 0 bases and the J segment 4 bases; nucleotides outside the gene matches: 5.

This clone was observed a single time. V and J are TRBV28 and TRBJ1-5; D is unclear. Germline lookup yields CDR1 MDHEN and CDR2 SYDVKM. The CDR3 is made up of 14 amino acids. V gave up 3 bases and J gave up 3 bases, with 9 bases separating them. The CDR3 spells CASSFPRDNQPQHF. The CDR3, as DNA: TGTGCCAGCAGTTTTCCCCGGGACAATCAGCCCCAGCATTTT.

This clone was seen only a few times. This chain joins TRBV6-5 and TRBJ1-1; 9 bases match TRBD1. There are 15 residues in the CDR3. Germline CDR1 MNHEY, CDR2 SVGAGI. V lost 6 bases, J lost 3 bases, and 8 bases stayed unmatched. The CDR3 coding sequence is TGTGCCAGCAGCCCGGACAGGGGTTTATACACTGAAGCTTTCTTT. Translating gives CASSPDRGLYTEAFF.

This sequence joins TRBV7-3 and TRBJ2-2; 14 bases fit TRBD2. Germline lookup yields CDR1 SGHTA and CDR2 FQGTGA. The J segment lost 6 bases and the V segment lost 5 bases, leaving 11 bases of the junction unmatched. CDR3 length equals 18 residues. The CDR3 reads CASSPRPGTSGGSGELFF. CDR3 nucleotides: TGTGCCAGCAGCCCTCGTCCAGGGACTAGCGGGGGCTCCGGGGAGCTGTTTTTT.